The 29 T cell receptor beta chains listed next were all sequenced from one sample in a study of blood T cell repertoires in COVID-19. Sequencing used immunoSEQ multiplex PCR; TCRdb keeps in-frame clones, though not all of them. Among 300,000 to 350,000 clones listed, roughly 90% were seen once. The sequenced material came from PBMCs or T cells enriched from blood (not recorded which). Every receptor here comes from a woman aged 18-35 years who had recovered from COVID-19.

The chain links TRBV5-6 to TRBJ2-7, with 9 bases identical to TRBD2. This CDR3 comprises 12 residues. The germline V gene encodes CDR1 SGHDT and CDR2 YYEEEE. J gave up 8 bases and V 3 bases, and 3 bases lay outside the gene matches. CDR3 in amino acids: CASSSLAGKQYF. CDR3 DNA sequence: TGTGCCAGCAGCTCGCTAGCGGGAAAGCAGTACTTC.

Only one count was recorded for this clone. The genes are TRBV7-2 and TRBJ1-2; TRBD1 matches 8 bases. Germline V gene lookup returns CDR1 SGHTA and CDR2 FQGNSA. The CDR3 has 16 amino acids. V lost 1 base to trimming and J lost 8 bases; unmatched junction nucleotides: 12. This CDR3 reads CASSLVGWNRGSGYTF. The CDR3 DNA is TGTGCCAGCAGCTTAGTCGGGTGGAACAGGGGGTCAGGCTACACCTTC.

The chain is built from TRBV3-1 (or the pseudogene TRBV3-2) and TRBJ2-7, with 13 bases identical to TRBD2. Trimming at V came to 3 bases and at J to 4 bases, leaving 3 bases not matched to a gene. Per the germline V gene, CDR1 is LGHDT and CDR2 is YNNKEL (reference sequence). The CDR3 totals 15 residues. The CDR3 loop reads CASSHQLAGGYEQYF. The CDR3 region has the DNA TGTGCCAGCAGCCATCAACTAGCGGGAGGGTACGAGCAGTACTTC.

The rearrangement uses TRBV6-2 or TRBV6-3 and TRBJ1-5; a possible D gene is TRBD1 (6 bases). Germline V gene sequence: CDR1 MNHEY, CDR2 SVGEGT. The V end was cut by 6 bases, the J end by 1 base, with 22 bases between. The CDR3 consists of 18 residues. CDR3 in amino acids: CASSLRDIRGGSNQPQHF. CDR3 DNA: TGTGCCAGCAGCCTAAGGGACATCCGAGGTGGCAGCAATCAGCCCCAGCATTTT.

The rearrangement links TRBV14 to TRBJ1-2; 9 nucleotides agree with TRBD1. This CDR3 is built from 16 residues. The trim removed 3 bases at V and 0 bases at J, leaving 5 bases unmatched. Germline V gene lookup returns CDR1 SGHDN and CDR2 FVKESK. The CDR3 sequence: CASSQPRQGANYGYTF. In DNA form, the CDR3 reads TGTGCCAGCAGCCAGCCCAGACAGGGGGCTAACTATGGCTACACCTTC.

Here the CDR3 reads CASSARTSGRGSGEQFF. CDR3 sequence (DNA): TGCGCCAGCAGCGCGAGGACTAGCGGGAGGGGGTCGGGCGAGCAGTTCTTC. The V gene is TRBV5-1, the J gene TRBJ2-1, with TRBD2 matching over 15 bases. Germline V gene lookup returns CDR1 SGHRS and CDR2 YFSETQ. This CDR3 is built from 17 residues. J was trimmed by 10 bases and V by 4 bases; bases with no gene match: 12.

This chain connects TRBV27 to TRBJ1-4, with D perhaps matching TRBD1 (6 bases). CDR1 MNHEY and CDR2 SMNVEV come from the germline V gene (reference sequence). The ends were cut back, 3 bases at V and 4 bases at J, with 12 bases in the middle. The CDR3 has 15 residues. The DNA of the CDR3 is TGTGCCAGCAGTTTTATTTGGGGGCGTAATGAAAAACTGTTTTTT. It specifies CASSFIWGRNEKLFF.

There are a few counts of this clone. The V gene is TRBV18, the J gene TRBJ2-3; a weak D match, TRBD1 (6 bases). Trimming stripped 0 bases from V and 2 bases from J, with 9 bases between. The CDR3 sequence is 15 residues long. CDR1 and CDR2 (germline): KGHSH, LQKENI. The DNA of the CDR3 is TGTGCCAGCTCACCACCCGGACAGACCACAGATACGCAGTATTTT. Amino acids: CASSPPGQTTDTQYF.

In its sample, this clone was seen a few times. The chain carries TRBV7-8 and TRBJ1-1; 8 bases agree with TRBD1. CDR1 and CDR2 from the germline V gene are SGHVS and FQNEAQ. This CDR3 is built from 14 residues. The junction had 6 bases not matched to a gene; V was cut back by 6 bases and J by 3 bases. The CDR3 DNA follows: TGTGCCAGCAGTCCGGACAGGGCCGACACTGAAGCTTTCTTT. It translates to CASSPDRADTEAFF.

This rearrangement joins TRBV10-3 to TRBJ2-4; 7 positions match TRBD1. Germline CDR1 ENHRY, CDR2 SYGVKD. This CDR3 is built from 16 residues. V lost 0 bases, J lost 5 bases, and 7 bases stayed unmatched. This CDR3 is CAISESGGAIQNIQYF. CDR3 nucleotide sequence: TGTGCCATCAGTGAGTCAGGGGGCGCGATCCAAAACATTCAGTACTTC.

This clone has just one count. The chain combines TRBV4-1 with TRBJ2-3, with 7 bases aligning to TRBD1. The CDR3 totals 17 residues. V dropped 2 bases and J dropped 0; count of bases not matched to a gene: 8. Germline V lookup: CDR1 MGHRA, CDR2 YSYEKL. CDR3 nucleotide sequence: TGCGCCAGCAGCCAATTAGGACAGGAAACTAGCACAGATACGCAGTATTTT. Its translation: CASSQLGQETSTDTQYF.

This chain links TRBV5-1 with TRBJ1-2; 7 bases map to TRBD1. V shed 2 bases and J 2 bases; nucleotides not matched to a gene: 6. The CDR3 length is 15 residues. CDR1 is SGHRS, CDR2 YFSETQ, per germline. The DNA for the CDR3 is TGCGCCAGCAGCTTTGGGAGGACAGGCAACTATGGCTACACCTTC. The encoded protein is CASSFGRTGNYGYTF.

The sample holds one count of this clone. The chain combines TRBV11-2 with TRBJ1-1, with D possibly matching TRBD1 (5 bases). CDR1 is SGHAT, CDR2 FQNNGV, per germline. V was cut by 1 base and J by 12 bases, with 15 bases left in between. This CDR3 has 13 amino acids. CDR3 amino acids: CASSLGEDTETFF. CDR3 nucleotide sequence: TGTGCCAGCAGCTTAGGGGAGGACACGGAAACTTTCTTT.

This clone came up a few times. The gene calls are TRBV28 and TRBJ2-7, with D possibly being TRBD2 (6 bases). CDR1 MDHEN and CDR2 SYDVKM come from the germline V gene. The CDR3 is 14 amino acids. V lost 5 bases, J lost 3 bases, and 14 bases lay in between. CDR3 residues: CASSTPGLIYEQYF. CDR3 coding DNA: TGTGCCAGCAGTACACCGGGACTTATCTACGAGCAGTACTTC.

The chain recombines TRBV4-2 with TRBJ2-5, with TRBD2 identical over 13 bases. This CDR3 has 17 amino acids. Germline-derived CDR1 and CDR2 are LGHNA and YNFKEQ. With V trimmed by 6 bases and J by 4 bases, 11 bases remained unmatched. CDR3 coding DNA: TGTGCCAGCAGGGAGGGAAAACTAGCGGGGGGGTTAGAGACCCAGTACTTC. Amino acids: CASREGKLAGGLETQYF.

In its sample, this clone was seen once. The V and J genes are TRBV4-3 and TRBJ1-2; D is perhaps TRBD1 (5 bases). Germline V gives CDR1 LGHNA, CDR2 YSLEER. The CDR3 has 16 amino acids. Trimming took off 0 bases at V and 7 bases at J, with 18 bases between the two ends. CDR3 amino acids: CASSQDALVRASGYTF. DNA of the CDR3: TGCGCCAGCAGCCAAGATGCATTGGTCAGGGCGTCTGGCTACACCTTC.

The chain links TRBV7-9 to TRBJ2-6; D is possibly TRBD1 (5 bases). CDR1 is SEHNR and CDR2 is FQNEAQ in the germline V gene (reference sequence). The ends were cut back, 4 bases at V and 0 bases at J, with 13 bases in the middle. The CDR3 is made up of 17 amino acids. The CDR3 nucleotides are TGTGCCAGCAGCTCAGGACACGGAAACTCTGGGGCCAACGTCCTGACTTTC. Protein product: CASSSGHGNSGANVLTF.

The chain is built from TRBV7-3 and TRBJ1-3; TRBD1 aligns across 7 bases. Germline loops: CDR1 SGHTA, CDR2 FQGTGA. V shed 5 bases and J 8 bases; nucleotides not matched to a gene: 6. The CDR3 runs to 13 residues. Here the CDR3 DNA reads TGTGCCAGCAGCCCAGGGGGTATAGACACCATATATTTT. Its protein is CASSPGGIDTIYF.

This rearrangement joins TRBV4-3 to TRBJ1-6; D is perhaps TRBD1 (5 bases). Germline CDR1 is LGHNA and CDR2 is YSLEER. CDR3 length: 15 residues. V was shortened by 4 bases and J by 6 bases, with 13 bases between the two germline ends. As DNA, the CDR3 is TGCGCCAGCAGCCCATTGGGAGGGACTAATTCACCCCTCCACTTT. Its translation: CASSPLGGTNSPLHF.

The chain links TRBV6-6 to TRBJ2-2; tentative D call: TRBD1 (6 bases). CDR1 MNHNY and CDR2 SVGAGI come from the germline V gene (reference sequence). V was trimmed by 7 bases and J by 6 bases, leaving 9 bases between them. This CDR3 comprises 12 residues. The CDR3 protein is CASTDSSGELFF. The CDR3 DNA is TGTGCCAGCACGGACAGTTCCGGGGAGCTGTTTTTT.

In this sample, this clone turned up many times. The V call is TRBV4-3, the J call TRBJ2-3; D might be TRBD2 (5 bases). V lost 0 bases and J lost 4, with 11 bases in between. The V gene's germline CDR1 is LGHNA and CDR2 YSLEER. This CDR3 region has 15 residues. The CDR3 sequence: CASSQDSAAADTQYF. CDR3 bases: TGCGCCAGCAGCCAAGATAGCGCCGCGGCAGATACGCAGTATTTT.

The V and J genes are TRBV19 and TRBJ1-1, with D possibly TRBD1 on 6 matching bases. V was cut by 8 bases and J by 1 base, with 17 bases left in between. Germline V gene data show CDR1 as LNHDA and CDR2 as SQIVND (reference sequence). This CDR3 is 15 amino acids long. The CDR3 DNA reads TGTGCCAGTTCTCACACCGGGACACCGAACACTGAAGCTTTCTTT. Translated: CASSHTGTPNTEAFF. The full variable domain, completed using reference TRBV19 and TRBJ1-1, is DGGITQSPKYLFRKEGQNVTLSCEQNLNHDAMYWYRQDPGQGLRLIYYSQIVNDFQKGDIAEGYSVSREKKESFPLTVTSAQKNPTAFYLCASSHTGTPNTEAFFGQGTRLTVV.

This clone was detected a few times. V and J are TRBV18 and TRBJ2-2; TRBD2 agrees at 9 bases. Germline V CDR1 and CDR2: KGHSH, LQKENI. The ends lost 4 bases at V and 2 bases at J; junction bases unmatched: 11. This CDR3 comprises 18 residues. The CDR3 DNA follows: TGTGCCAGCTCACAGTTCCTTAGCGGGAGCCGAAACACCGGGGAGCTGTTTTTT. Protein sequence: CASSQFLSGSRNTGELFF.

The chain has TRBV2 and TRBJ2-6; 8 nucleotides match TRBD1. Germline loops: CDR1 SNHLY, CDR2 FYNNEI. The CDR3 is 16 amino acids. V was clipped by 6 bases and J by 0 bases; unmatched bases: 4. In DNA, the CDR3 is TGTGCCAGCAGGACAGGGGTTAACTCTGGGGCCAACGTCCTGACTTTC. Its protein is CASRTGVNSGANVLTF.

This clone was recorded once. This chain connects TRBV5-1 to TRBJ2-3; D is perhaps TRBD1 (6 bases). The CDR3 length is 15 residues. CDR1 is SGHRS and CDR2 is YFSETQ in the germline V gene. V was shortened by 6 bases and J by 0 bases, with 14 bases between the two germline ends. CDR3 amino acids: CASNSMGASTDTQYF. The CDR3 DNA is TGCGCCAGCAACTCAATGGGGGCTAGCACAGATACGCAGTATTTT.

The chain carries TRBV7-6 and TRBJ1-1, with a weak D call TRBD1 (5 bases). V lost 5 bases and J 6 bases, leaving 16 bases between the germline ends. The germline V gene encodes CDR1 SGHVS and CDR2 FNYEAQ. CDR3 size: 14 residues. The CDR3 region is CASSQDNGAAEAFF. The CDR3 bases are TGTGCCAGCAGCCAGGACAATGGTGCGGCTGAAGCTTTCTTT.

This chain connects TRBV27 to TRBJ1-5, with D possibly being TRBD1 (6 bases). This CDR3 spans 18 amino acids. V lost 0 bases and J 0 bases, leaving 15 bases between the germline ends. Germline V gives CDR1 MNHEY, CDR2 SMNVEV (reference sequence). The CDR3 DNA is TGTGCCAGCAGTTTATCAAGTTCAGGGGCGGGTAGCAATCAGCCCCAGCATTTT. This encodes CASSLSSSGAGSNQPQHF.

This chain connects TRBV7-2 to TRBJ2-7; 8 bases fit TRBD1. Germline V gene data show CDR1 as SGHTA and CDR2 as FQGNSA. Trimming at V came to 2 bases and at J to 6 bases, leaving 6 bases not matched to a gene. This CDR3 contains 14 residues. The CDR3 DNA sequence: TGTGCCAGCAGCTTATCGGGACAGGTCTCCGAGCAGTACTTC. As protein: CASSLSGQVSEQYF.

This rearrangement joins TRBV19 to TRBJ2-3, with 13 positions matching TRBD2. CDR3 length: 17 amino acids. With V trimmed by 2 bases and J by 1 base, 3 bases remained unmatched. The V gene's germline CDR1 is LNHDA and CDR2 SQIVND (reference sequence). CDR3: CASSITSGGAGTDTQYF. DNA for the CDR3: TGTGCCAGTAGTATAACTAGCGGGGGGGCCGGCACAGATACGCAGTATTTT.